This T cell receptor (beta chain) was recorded in a study of OX40 agonist ivuxolimab in advanced cancers. Study-level information: Partial responses were achieved by three patients, one with hepatocellular carcinoma and two with cutaneous melanoma. The study, taken as a whole, reports: Also present in some nonresponders was a low level of normalized T-cell clonal expansion.

Data came from immunoSEQ multiplex PCR; TCRdb stores just in-frame clones and leaves some out. The data contain fewer than 65,000 clones, about nine tenths of them singletons. The germline CDR1 and CDR2 sequences are SGHRS and YFSETQ. This CDR3 is built from 15 residues. The V gene end was trimmed by 0 bases and the J gene end by 5 bases; junction bases not matched to a gene: 7. As regards this clone: The antigen remains undetermined.

The clonotype was recovered from an adult with an advanced solid tumor such as melanoma, head and neck, liver or kidney cancer. This chain connects TRBV5-1 to TRBJ1-2, with TRBD1 matching over 7 bases. The source material was CD4+ or CD8+ T cells sorted from blood, sampled in a trial of the OX40 agonist ivuxolimab. The CDR3 nucleotides read TGCGCCAGCAGCTTGGGGGATGGGACAGCGTATGGCTACACCTTC. This codes for CASSLGDGTAYGYTF. Drawing the rest from reference TRBV5-1 and TRBJ1-2, the complete variable domain is KAGVTQTPRYLIKTRGQQVTLSCSPISGHRSVSWYQQTPGQGLQFLFEYFSETQRNKGNFPGRFSGRQFSNSRSEMNVSTLELGDSALYLCASSLGDGTAYGYTFGSGTRLTVV.